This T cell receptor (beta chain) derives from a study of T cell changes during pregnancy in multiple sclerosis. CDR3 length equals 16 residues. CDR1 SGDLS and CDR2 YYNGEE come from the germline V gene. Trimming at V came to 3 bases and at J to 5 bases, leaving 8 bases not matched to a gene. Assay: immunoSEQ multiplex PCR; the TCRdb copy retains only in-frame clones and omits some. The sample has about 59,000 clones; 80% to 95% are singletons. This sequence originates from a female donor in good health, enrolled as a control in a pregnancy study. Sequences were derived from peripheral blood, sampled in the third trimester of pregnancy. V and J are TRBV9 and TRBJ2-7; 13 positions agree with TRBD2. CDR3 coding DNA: TGTGCCAGCAGCGCCCCACTAGCGGGGGGGAGCAACGAGCAGTACTTC. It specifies CASSAPLAGGSNEQYF.